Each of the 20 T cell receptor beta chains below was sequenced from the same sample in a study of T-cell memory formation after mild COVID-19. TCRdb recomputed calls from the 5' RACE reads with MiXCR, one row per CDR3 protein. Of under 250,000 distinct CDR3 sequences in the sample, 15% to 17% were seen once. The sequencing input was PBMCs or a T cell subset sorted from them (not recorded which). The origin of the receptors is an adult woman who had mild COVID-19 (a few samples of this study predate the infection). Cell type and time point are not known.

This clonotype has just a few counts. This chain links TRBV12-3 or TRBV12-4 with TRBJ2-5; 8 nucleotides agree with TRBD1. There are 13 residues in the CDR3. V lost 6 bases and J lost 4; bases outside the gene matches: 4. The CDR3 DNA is TGTGCCAGCAGACATACAGGGGGAGAGACCCAGTACTTC. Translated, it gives CASRHTGGETQYF.

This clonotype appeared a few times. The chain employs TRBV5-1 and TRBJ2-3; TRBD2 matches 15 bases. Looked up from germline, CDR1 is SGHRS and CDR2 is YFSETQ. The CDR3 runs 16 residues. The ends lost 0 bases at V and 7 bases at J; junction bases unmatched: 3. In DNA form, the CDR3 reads TGCGCCAGCAGCTTGGAGGGACTAGCGGGAGGAAATACGCAGTATTTT. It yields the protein CASSLEGLAGGNTQYF.

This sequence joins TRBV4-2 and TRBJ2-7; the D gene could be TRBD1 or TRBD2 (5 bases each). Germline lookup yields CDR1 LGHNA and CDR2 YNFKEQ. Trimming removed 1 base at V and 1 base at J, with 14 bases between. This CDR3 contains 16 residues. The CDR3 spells CASSQGRDDRSYEQYF. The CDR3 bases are TGTGCCAGCAGCCAAGGTCGGGACGATCGTTCCTACGAGCAGTACTTC.

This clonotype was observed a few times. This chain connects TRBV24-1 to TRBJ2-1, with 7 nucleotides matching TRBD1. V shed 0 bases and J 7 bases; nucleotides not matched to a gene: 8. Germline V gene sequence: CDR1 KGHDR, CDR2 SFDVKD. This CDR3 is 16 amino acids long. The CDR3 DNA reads TGTGCCACCAGTGATTTGTCAGACAGGGTCGGGAATGAGCAGTTCTTC. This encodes CATSDLSDRVGNEQFF.

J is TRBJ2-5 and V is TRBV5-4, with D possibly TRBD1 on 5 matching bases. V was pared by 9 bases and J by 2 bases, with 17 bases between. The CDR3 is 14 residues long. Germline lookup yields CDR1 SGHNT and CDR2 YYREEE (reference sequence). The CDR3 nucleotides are TGTGCCAACTCCGAGGCAGGGCAGCAAGAGACCCAGTACTTC. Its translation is CANSEAGQQETQYF.

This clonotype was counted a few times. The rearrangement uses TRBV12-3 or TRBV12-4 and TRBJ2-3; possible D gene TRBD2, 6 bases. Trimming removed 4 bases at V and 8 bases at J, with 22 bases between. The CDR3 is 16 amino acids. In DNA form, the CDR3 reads TGTGCCAGCAGTTCACCCGGGACTGGGCTCTCCGGTACGCAGTATTTT. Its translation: CASSSPGTGLSGTQYF.

CDR3 residues: CASSLSPGTGGYNEQFF. In DNA form, the CDR3 reads TGCGCCAGCAGCTTATCACCCGGGACAGGGGGCTACAATGAGCAGTTCTTC. The V call is TRBV5-1, the J call TRBJ2-1; TRBD1 aligns across 11 bases. V lost 2 bases to trimming and J lost 3 bases; unmatched junction nucleotides: 7. This CDR3 comprises 17 residues. Germline-derived CDR1 and CDR2 are SGHRS and YFSETQ.

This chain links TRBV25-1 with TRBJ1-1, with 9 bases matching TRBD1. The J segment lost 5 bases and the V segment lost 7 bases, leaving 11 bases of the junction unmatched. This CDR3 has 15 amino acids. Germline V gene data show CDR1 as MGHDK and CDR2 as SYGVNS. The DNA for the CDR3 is TGTGCCAGCATCAAACAGGGGGCGCATGGGACTGAAGCTTTCTTT. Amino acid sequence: CASIKQGAHGTEAFF.

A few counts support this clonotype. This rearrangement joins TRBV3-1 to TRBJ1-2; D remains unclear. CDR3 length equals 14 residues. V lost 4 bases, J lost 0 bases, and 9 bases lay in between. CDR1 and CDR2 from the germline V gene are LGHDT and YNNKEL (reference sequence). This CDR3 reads CASSRANSNYGYTF. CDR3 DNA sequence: TGTGCCAGCAGCCGCGCTAATTCTAACTATGGCTACACCTTC.

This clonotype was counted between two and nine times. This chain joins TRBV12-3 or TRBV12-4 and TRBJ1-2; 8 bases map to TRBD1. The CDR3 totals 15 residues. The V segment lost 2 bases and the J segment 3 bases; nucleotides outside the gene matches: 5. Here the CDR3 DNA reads TGTGCCAGCAGTTTATTAACAGGGGGTCACTATGGCTACACCTTC. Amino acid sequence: CASSLLTGGHYGYTF.

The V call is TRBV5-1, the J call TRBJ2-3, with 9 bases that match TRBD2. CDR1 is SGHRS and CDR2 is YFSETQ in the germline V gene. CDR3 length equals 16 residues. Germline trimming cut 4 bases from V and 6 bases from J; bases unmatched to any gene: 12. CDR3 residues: CASSPTAGGVLDTQYF. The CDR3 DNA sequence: TGCGCCAGCAGCCCGACAGCGGGAGGAGTCCTGGATACGCAGTATTTT.

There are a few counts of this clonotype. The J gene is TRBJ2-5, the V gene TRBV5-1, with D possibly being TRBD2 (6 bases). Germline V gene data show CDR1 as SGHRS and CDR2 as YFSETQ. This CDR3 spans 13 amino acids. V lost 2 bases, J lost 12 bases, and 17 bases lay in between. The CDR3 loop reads CASSFSTRGLKYF. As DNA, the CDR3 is TGCGCCAGCAGCTTTTCGACACGGGGGTTGAAGTACTTC.

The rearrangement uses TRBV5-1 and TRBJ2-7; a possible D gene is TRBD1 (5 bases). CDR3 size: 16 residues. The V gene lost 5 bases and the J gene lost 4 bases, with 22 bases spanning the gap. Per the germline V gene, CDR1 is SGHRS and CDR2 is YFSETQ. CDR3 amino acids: CASRPGHLKYVYEQYF. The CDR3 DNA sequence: TGCGCCAGCAGACCCGGACACCTCAAATACGTGTACGAGCAGTACTTC.

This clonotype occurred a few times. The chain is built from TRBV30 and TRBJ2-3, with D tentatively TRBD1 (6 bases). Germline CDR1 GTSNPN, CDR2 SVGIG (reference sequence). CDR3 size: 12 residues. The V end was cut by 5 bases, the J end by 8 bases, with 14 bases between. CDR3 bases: TGTGCCTGGGCGATGAACAGGGCTACGCAGTATTTT. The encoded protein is CAWAMNRATQYF. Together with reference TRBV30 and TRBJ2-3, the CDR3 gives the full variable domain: SQTIHQWPATLVQPVGSPLSLECTVEGTSNPNLYWYRQAAGRGLQLLFYSVGIGQISSEVPQNLSASRPQDRQFILSSKKLLLSDSGFYLCAWAMNRATQYFGPGTRLTVL.

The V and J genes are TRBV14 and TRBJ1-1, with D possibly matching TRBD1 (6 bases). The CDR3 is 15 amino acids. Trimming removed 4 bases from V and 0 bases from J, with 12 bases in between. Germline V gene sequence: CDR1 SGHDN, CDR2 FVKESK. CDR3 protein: CASSPMDRLNTEAFF. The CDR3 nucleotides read TGTGCCAGCAGCCCCATGGACAGATTGAACACTGAAGCTTTCTTT.

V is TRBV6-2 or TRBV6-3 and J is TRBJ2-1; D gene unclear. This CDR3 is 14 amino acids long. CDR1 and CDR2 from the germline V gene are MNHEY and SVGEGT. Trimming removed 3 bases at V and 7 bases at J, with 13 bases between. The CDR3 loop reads CASSYQKRANEQFF. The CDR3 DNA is TGTGCCAGCAGTTATCAGAAAAGGGCTAATGAGCAGTTCTTC.

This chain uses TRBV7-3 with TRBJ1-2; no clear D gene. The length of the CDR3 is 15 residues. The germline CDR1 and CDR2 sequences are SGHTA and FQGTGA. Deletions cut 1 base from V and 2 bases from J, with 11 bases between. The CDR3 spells CASSLSGVRNYGYTF. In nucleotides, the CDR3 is TGTGCCAGCAGCTTAAGCGGGGTGAGGAACTATGGCTACACCTTC.

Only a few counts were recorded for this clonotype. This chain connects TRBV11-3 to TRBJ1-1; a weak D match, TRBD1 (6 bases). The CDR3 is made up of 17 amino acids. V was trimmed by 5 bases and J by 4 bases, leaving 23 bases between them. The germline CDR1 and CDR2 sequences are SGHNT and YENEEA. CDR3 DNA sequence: TGTGCCAGCAGCGACCAGCAGGGGATTGATCTGGGCACTGAAGCTTTCTTT. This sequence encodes CASSDQQGIDLGTEAFF.

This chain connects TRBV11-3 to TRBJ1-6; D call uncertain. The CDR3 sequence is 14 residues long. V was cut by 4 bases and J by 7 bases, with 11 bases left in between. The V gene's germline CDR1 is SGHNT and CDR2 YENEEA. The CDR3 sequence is CASSSQLGNSPLHF. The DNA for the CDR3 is TGTGCCAGCAGCTCCCAATTGGGGAATTCACCCCTCCACTTT.

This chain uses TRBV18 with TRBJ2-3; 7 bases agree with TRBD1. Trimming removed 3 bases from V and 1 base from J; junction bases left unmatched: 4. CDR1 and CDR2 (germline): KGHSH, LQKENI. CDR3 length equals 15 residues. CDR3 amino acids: CASSPGTDRTDTQYF. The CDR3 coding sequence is TGTGCCAGCTCACCGGGGACAGATCGCACAGATACGCAGTATTTT.